This T cell receptor beta chain was recorded in a study of shared clonotypes between healthy human individuals. There are 15 residues in the CDR3. Each subset's genomic DNA was split evenly across several immunoSEQ plates. Ten immunoSEQ deep assay plates were used to sequence unsorted PBMC DNA. In the original processing: Owing to the provision of junction-only sequences devoid of quality scores by immunoSEQ, filtering differed. Data came from immunoSEQ multiplex PCR; TCRdb stores just in-frame clones and leaves some out. V and J calls and clone size follow that table, whereas D and trimming were derived from the DNA. The table records roughly 480,000 clones, about 80% of them present only once.

Sample: PBMCs. This chain links TRBV21-1 with TRBJ2-7. TRBV21-1 is a known pseudogene. This receptor was identified in a woman aged 40 to 50 in good health. Some clones in this sample may be carry-over from other donors' samples. The CDR3 DNA sequence: TGTGCCAGCAGCAAAGTATGTCGCCGCTCCTACGAGCAGTACTTC. It specifies CASSKVCRRSYEQYF.